This TCR beta chain was recorded in a study of PD-L1 blockade in urothelial cancer. Study-wide background: Every 3 weeks, patients received intravenous atezolizumab 1,200 mg, beginning 2014.

Time point denoted: pretreatment peripheral blood. V lost 5 bases, J lost 6 bases, and 13 bases lay in between. The CDR3 totals 13 residues. The V gene's germline CDR1 is LNHDA and CDR2 SQIVND (reference sequence). Every PCR was spiked with synthetic TCR analog templates. The method was immunoSEQ multiplex PCR; TCRdb's version includes in-frame clones alone and lacks a portion of them. The sample lists approximately 45,000 clones; around 83% were seen once. The material sequenced was PBMCs, taken around atezolizumab (anti-PD-L1) treatment. The clonotype originates from a man aged 50-59 years with urothelial cancer. The genes are TRBV19 and TRBJ1-2; D might be TRBD1 (6 bases). This CDR3 reads CASSGDRPDGYTF. CDR3 DNA sequence: TGTGCCAGTAGTGGAGACAGGCCTGATGGCTACACCTTC.